The source of this T cell receptor (beta chain) is a study of shared clonotypes between healthy human individuals. The replicate PCRs on unsorted PBMC were given about 0.3 ug DNA, which is some 28,000 T cell genomes. Only in-frame clones appear in the TCRdb table, and some are missing; sequencing was by immunoSEQ multiplex PCR. The sample lists fewer than 700,000 clones, just over 75% seen once, with 9.5% to 15% in the top ten. The CDR3 length is 11 residues. Germline V lookup: CDR1 SGHNT, CDR2 YENEEA. Trimming shortened V by 6 bases and J by 5 bases, and 6 bases separated the two germline ends. To note about this clone: Other nucleotide sequences from this sample produce the same CDR3.

Sequencing used PBMCs. The chain joins TRBV11-3 to TRBJ2-3, with D tentatively TRBD2 (6 bases). The clonotype originates from a woman aged 40-49 years in good health. Some clones in this sample may be carry-over from other donors' samples. CDR3 in amino acids: CASSSGDTQYF. In nucleotides, the CDR3 is TGTGCCAGCAGTAGCGGAGATACGCAGTATTTT.